This T cell receptor beta chain is drawn from a study of cytomegalovirus exposure and HLA in healthy donors. The data were produced by immunoSEQ multiplex PCR, yet TCRdb's version contains in-frame clones alone and is incomplete. The table lists 150,000 to 200,000 clones, about 83% of them singletons. A word on this clone: The target antigen is unknown.

Points from the study as a whole: Reportedly, cytomegalovirus status was diagnosed with high sensitivity and specificity.

CDR1 and CDR2 from the germline V gene are SGDLS and YYNGEE. CDR3 length: 12 residues. Between the trimmed V and J ends, which lost 2 bases and 1 base, there was a span of 3 bases. This sequence was found in a woman aged 18 to 35 in good health and CMV-seronegative. This chain links TRBV9 with TRBJ1-1, with D hard to call. Sequencing was done on a sample of PBMCs. The CDR3 DNA follows: TGTGCCAGCAGCGTCCGGAACACTGAAGCTTTCTTT. Its protein is CASSVRNTEAFF.